The T cell receptor beta chain described here comes from a study of CD8+CD57+ T cells in acquired aplastic anemia. Study-wide background: Sorted CD4+ and CD8+ cells yielded DNA averaging around 3 ug.

The template used for profiling TCR beta VDJ and CDR3 was genomic DNA. TCRdb recomputed calls from the reads with MiXCR, one row per CDR3 protein. Here the sample spans 150,000 to 200,000 distinct CDR3 sequences, about 64% being singletons. A word on this clonotype: Its antigen is unidentified.

Study-level points and caveats: Roughly 27 shared CD8+ CDR3s appeared highly expressed within patients' immunodominant clones. Patients and controls were not found to differ significantly in CD8+ Simpson's diversity.

With 6 bases removed from V and 2 bases from J, the gap between germline ends came to 7 bases. Looked up from germline, CDR1 is SGHAT and CDR2 is FQNNGV. The CDR3 spans 13 residues. The V and J genes are TRBV11-2 and TRBJ1-4; D ambiguous. The source material was sorted CD4+, CD8+, or CD8+CD57+ T cells (not recorded which) from PBMCs. This receptor was identified in a human donor in good health. CDR3 DNA sequence: TGTGCCAGCAGGGTTGGGACTAATGAAAAACTGTTTTTT. It is translated as CASRVGTNEKLFF.